The T cell receptor beta chain under discussion was sequenced for a study of OX40 agonist ivuxolimab in advanced cancers. Study context: Three individuals attained partial responses, comprising one hepatocellular carcinoma case and two cutaneous melanoma cases.

Blood sampling took place at baseline, cycle 4 day 1, and cycle 7 day 1. Study-level findings and limits: Among the nonresponders, some also had low normalized T-cell clonal expansion.

The germline gives CDR1 GTSNPN, CDR2 SVGIG (reference sequence). The CDR3 runs 16 residues. V lost 0 bases, J lost 4 bases, and 18 bases lay in between. A remark on this clone: Its antigen is not known.

Libraries were prepared by immunoSEQ multiplex PCR; TCRdb keeps only in-frame clonotypes and omits some of them. Of fewer than 130,000 clones listed, approximately 89% are singletons. The TCR comes from an adult with an advanced solid tumor such as melanoma, head and neck, liver or kidney cancer. The V and J genes are TRBV30 and TRBJ1-2; the D gene is possibly TRBD1 (5 bases). The sample consisted of CD4+ or CD8+ T cells sorted from blood, taken in a trial of the OX40 agonist ivuxolimab. This chain's CDR3 is CAWSVLGGVYSYGYTF. CDR3 sequence (DNA): TGTGCCTGGAGTGTCCTGGGGGGGGTTTATTCCTATGGCTACACCTTC. The whole variable domain, filled in from reference TRBV30 and TRBJ1-2, reads SQTIHQWPATLVQPVGSPLSLECTVEGTSNPNLYWYRQAAGRGLQLLFYSVGIGQISSEVPQNLSASRPQDRQFILSSKKLLLSDSGFYLCAWSVLGGVYSYGYTFGSGTRLTVV.